The clone carrying this T cell receptor beta chain was counted a few times. The antigen remains undetermined. The data derive from a study of response to subunit inactivated influenza vaccine. Regarding the study as a whole: Authors suggested that a seasonal influenza vaccination recruits few new T cells each time.

TCRdb called the RT-PCR reads again in MiXCR, with one record for every CDR3 protein. The sample lists 430,000 or so distinct CDR3 sequences; around 9.9% were seen once. Germline CDR1 is DFQATT and CDR2 is SNEGSKA (reference sequence). V lost 4 bases to trimming and J lost 7 bases, with 18 bases between them. The CDR3 totals 14 residues. The clonotype was recovered from a man in his fifties who received an inactivated influenza vaccine. The V call is TRBV20-1, the J call TRBJ2-3, with TRBD2 as a possible D gene (6 bases). Here the sequenced sample was PBMCs from blood, taken roughly 6 weeks after vaccination. The CDR3 spells CSATKQARENTQYF. For the CDR3, the DNA is TGCAGTGCTACAAAGCAGGCTCGGGAGAATACGCAGTATTTT.